The 13 T cell receptor beta chains below were found in one sample sequenced in a study of shared T cell receptors in the human thymus. Assay: immunoSEQ multiplex PCR; the TCRdb copy retains only in-frame clones and omits some. The profile covers some 700,000 clones, with around 87% appearing a single time and around 0.0099% taken by the ten largest. These data were likewise used in another study, on human thymus T cells.

The sample taken for sequencing was thymocytes. Every receptor here comes from a boy under two years old with a congenital heart defect.

The rearrangement joins TRBV27 to TRBJ2-7, with D perhaps matching TRBD1 (5 bases). Trimming shortened V by 7 bases and J by 4 bases, and 8 bases separated the two germline ends. This CDR3 region has 11 residues. Germline CDR1 reads MNHEY; CDR2 reads SMNVEV (reference sequence). Here the CDR3 DNA reads TGTGCCAGCAAGGGGCGGTACGAGCAGTACTTC. Translated: CASKGRYEQYF.

V usage is TRBV27 and J usage is TRBJ1-3; 7 bases fit TRBD1. Germline V CDR1 and CDR2: MNHEY, SMNVEV (reference sequence). The CDR3 has 16 residues. J was trimmed by 0 bases and V by 6 bases; bases with no gene match: 8. For the CDR3, the DNA is TGTGCCAGCAGCGCCGGGACAGTCAGCTCTGGAAACACCATATATTTT. It yields the protein CASSAGTVSSGNTIYF.

V gene TRBV29-1 combines with J gene TRBJ2-3; 10 nucleotides agree with TRBD2. Per the germline V gene, CDR1 is SQVTM and CDR2 is ANQGSEA. The junction had 5 bases not matched to a gene; V was cut back by 0 bases and J by 2 bases. The CDR3 is 16 amino acids. The CDR3 reads CSVEDPSGRATDTQYF. The CDR3 coding sequence is TGCAGCGTTGAAGATCCCAGCGGGAGGGCCACAGATACGCAGTATTTT.

The V gene is TRBV2, the J gene TRBJ2-7; D call uncertain. The ends were cut back, 10 bases at V and 3 bases at J, with 13 bases in the middle. The CDR3 is 12 residues long. In germline, CDR1 is SNHLY, CDR2 FYNNEI. Here the CDR3 DNA reads TGTGCCACCTCCGGTAGTCTCTACGAGCAGTACTTC. It is translated as CATSGSLYEQYF. Drawing the rest from reference TRBV2 and TRBJ2-7, the complete variable domain is EPEVTQTPSHQVTQMGQEVILRCVPISNHLYFYWYRQILGQKVEFLVSFYNNEISEKSEIFDDQFSVERPDGSNFTLKIRSTKLEDSAMYFCATSGSLYEQYFGPGTRLTVT.

This clone was recorded once. V and J are TRBV5-4 and TRBJ2-1; 10 bases are a match to TRBD1. With 4 bases clipped from V and 5 bases from J, the junction kept 12 bases outside the gene matches. CDR1 is SGHNT, CDR2 YYREEE, per germline (reference sequence). This CDR3 contains 17 residues. CDR3 sequence reads: CASSPPPGQGRHNEQFF. CDR3 nucleotides: TGTGCCAGCAGCCCGCCCCCGGGACAGGGGCGCCACAATGAGCAGTTCTTC.

The chain employs TRBV27 and TRBJ2-1; the match to TRBD2 covers 8 bases. Germline CDR1 is MNHEY and CDR2 is SMNVEV (reference sequence). This CDR3 has 14 amino acids. V trimming: 3 bases; J trimming: 9 bases; junction bases outside the gene matches: 7. The CDR3 is CASSFTGGPREQFF. The CDR3 bases are TGTGCCAGCAGTTTTACGGGAGGGCCACGTGAGCAGTTCTTC.

V gene TRBV30 combines with J gene TRBJ1-4; no definite D call. The length of the CDR3 is 13 residues. Germline V CDR1 and CDR2: GTSNPN, SVGIG (reference sequence). The V gene lost 1 base and the J gene lost 0 bases, with 3 bases spanning the gap. This chain's CDR3 is CAWSGATNEKLFF. The CDR3 nucleotides read TGTGCCTGGAGTGGCGCAACTAATGAAAAACTGTTTTTT.

The V call is TRBV6-6, the J call TRBJ2-7; 10 bases match TRBD2. CDR1 is MNHNY, CDR2 SVGAGI, per germline (reference sequence). V was clipped by 3 bases and J by 5 bases; unmatched bases: 7. The CDR3 has 15 amino acids. In DNA, the CDR3 is TGTGCCAGCAGTTATGAGCGGGAGGGCCGCCACGAGCAGTACTTC. Translated: CASSYEREGRHEQYF.

The V call is TRBV4-1, the J call TRBJ2-3, with 14 bases fitting TRBD2. V trimming: 2 bases; J trimming: 5 bases; junction bases outside the gene matches: 9. Per the germline V gene, CDR1 is MGHRA and CDR2 is YSYEKL. The CDR3 loop spans 18 amino acids. The CDR3 is CASSQQGLAGESGDTQYF. For the CDR3, the DNA is TGCGCCAGCAGCCAACAGGGACTAGCGGGAGAGTCGGGAGATACGCAGTATTTT.

The chain carries TRBV4-2 and TRBJ2-7; tentative D call: TRBD1 (5 bases). V lost 1 base, J lost 0 bases, and 13 bases lay in between. Germline assignment: CDR1 LGHNA and CDR2 YNFKEQ. The CDR3 spans 16 residues. The chain's CDR3 is CASSQGGLTNSYEQYF. The CDR3 bases are TGTGCCAGCAGCCAAGGGGGCCTTACGAACTCCTACGAGCAGTACTTC.

V usage is TRBV9 and J usage is TRBJ1-2; D gene ambiguous. The CDR3 length is 12 residues. The V gene's germline CDR1 is SGDLS and CDR2 YYNGEE. V was pared by 4 bases and J by 8 bases, with 12 bases between. Here the CDR3 reads CASSPNVRGYTF. The CDR3 region has the DNA TGTGCCAGCAGCCCCAACGTGAGGGGCTACACCTTC.

The gene calls are TRBV5-4 and TRBJ2-3; TRBD2 matches at 7 bases. V was clipped by 3 bases and J by 2 bases; unmatched bases: 9. The CDR3 has 16 amino acids. CDR1 SGHNT and CDR2 YYREEE come from the germline V gene (reference sequence). CDR3: CASSWTREDLTDTQYF. CDR3 bases: TGTGCCAGCAGCTGGACCCGGGAGGACCTCACAGATACGCAGTATTTT.

V gene TRBV4-3 combines with J gene TRBJ2-7; 8 bases are a match to TRBD1. The CDR3 totals 16 residues. After removal of 0 bases from V and 3 bases from J, the junction contained 7 bases not matched to a gene. The V gene's germline CDR1 is LGHNA and CDR2 YSLEER. CDR3 sequence (DNA): TGCGCCAGCAGCCAAGACGATTCAGGACAGGGCTACGAGCAGTACTTC. It codes for CASSQDDSGQGYEQYF.